The source of this T cell receptor beta chain is a study of tumor T cells in aggressive B-cell lymphoma. Sequenced by immunoSEQ multiplex PCR; TCRdb stores in-frame clones only, minus some. The sample has 9,900 or so clones, nearly 95% seen once. This clone has only one observation. The V gene's germline CDR1 is LNHNV and CDR2 YYDKDF (reference sequence). The CDR3 has 14 amino acids. With 3 bases removed from V and 1 base from J, the gap between germline ends came to 7 bases. The sequence was collected from an adult with diffuse large B cell lymphoma. The sequenced sample consisted of tumor tissue. This chain connects TRBV15 to TRBJ1-3, with TRBD1 as a possible D gene (5 bases). CDR3 in amino acids: CATSRTESGNTIYF. The CDR3 bases are TGTGCCACCAGCAGGACAGAGTCTGGAAACACCATATATTTT.